The next 27 T cell receptor beta chains were all read from a single sample in a study of cytomegalovirus exposure and HLA in healthy donors. The PCR was carried out with 60 Vbeta primers and 13 Jbeta primers. The assay was immunoSEQ multiplex PCR, and TCRdb's table has in-frame clones only and misses some. The sample lists about 150,000 clones, approximately 71% occurring once. The specimen sequenced was PBMCs. The receptors come from a man younger than 35 in good health and CMV-seropositive.

The genes are TRBV5-5 and TRBJ1-4, with 8 positions matching TRBD1. Germline-derived CDR1 and CDR2 are SGHKS and YYEKEE (reference sequence). There are 14 residues in the CDR3. V was pared by 2 bases and J by 6 bases, with 3 bases of the junction left unmatched. The CDR3 nucleotides read TGTGCCAGCAGCTTCGCAGGGGGCCATGAAAAACTGTTTTTT. It yields the protein CASSFAGGHEKLFF.

The V and J genes are TRBV19 and TRBJ2-2, with D possibly matching TRBD1 (6 bases). Trimming stripped 1 base from V and 1 base from J, with 7 bases between. CDR3 length: 15 residues. Germline CDR1 reads LNHDA; CDR2 reads SQIVND (reference sequence). The CDR3 DNA reads TGTGCCAGTAGTATAGGGGGACAGAACACCGGGGAGCTGTTTTTT. It translates to CASSIGGQNTGELFF.

The genes are TRBV15 and TRBJ2-2, with 9 nucleotides matching TRBD2. The length of the CDR3 is 18 residues. The V gene's germline CDR1 is LNHNV and CDR2 YYDKDF (reference sequence). With V trimmed by 0 bases and J by 4 bases, 9 bases remained unmatched. For the CDR3, the DNA is TGTGCCACCAGCAGAGAGATCATAGCGGGAGACTCCACCGGGGAGCTGTTTTTT. Translated: CATSREIIAGDSTGELFF.

The chain combines TRBV29-1 with TRBJ2-1, with 9 nucleotides matching TRBD2. V lost 8 bases, J lost 5 bases, and 13 bases stayed unmatched. Germline V gene data show CDR1 as SQVTM and CDR2 as ANQGSEA. The CDR3 has 15 amino acids. CDR3 amino acids: CSYEVREGRNNEQFF. CDR3 DNA sequence: TGCAGCTACGAGGTGCGGGAGGGCCGGAACAATGAGCAGTTCTTC.

The chain is built from TRBV7-3 and TRBJ2-5, with a tentative D call TRBD2 (6 bases). CDR3 length equals 14 residues. Looked up from germline, CDR1 is SGHTA and CDR2 is FQGTGA. Trimming pared 4 bases from V and 3 bases from J, leaving 12 bases between. As DNA, the CDR3 is TGTGCCAGCAGCTCCGGGGTAGCGGAAGAGACCCAGTACTTC. This codes for CASSSGVAEETQYF.

The chain carries TRBV29-1 and TRBJ2-3, with 15 nucleotides matching TRBD2. CDR1 and CDR2 from the germline V gene are SQVTM and ANQGSEA. J lost 4 bases, V lost 5 bases, and 7 bases had no gene match. The CDR3 has 16 residues. As DNA, the CDR3 is TGCAGCGTTAAAGGGACTAGCGGGAGGCGGGCAGATACGCAGTATTTT. Its translation is CSVKGTSGRRADTQYF.

The chain links TRBV28 to TRBJ2-7, with D possibly TRBD1 on 6 matching bases. CDR3 length equals 16 residues. CDR1 and CDR2 from the germline V gene are MDHEN and SYDVKM. V lost 7 bases to trimming and J lost 4 bases, with 23 bases between them. The CDR3: CASNSNGTPGEYEQYF. The CDR3 nucleotides read TGTGCCAGCAATTCAAACGGGACCCCAGGGGAGTACGAGCAGTACTTC.

Written as DNA, the CDR3 is TGTGCCAGCAAGGTTAGCGGGAGTTACGAGACCCAGTACTTC. This translates into CASKVSGSYETQYF. V usage is TRBV2 and J usage is TRBJ2-5, with 9 bases fitting TRBD2. The ends lost 7 bases at V and 5 bases at J; junction bases unmatched: 8. The CDR3 contains 14 residues. Germline assignment: CDR1 SNHLY and CDR2 FYNNEI. Drawing the rest from reference TRBV2 and TRBJ2-5, the complete variable domain is EPEVTQTPSHQVTQMGQEVILRCVPISNHLYFYWYRQILGQKVEFLVSFYNNEISEKSEIFDDQFSVERPDGSNFTLKIRSTKLEDSAMYFCASKVSGSYETQYFGPGTRLLVL.

The V call is TRBV5-4, the J call TRBJ2-7; D possibly corresponds to TRBD2 (8 bases). The CDR3 loop spans 15 amino acids. Germline CDR1 reads SGHNT; CDR2 reads YYREEE (reference sequence). Trimming shortened V by 5 bases and J by 5 bases, and 20 bases separated the two germline ends. Here the CDR3 DNA reads TGTGCCAGCAGGTTAACCGGGACAGCGGGAGACGAGCAGTACTTC. It specifies CASRLTGTAGDEQYF.

This chain links TRBV7-8 with TRBJ1-6; 7 positions match TRBD1. The CDR3 contains 13 residues. Germline lookup yields CDR1 SGHVS and CDR2 FQNEAQ. The J segment lost 10 bases and the V segment lost 5 bases, leaving 5 bases of the junction unmatched. CDR3 residues: CASSRDRESPLHF. The CDR3 bases are TGTGCCAGCAGCCGAGACAGGGAATCACCCCTCCACTTT.

This clone was observed a few times. The chain has TRBV5-6 and TRBJ2-2; maybe TRBD1 (6 bases). This CDR3 comprises 17 residues. The germline V gene encodes CDR1 SGHDT and CDR2 YYEEEE. Between the trimmed V and J ends, which lost 3 bases and 5 bases, there was a span of 20 bases. CDR3 coding DNA: TGTGCCAGCAGCTGGTGGAGGAAGTCAGGGGTTACCGGGGAGCTGTTTTTT. Translated, it gives CASSWWRKSGVTGELFF.

The rearrangement joins TRBV9 to TRBJ2-1; D may be TRBD2 (5 bases). The CDR3 runs 16 residues. With 0 bases removed from V and 0 bases from J, the gap between germline ends came to 10 bases. Germline CDR1 and CDR2: SGDLS and YYNGEE. Here the CDR3 reads CASSVVDGSSYNEQFF. The CDR3 nucleotides are TGTGCCAGCAGCGTAGTGGATGGGAGCTCCTACAATGAGCAGTTCTTC.

This clone has more than one count but fewer than ten. The CDR3 DNA sequence: TGTGCCAGCAGTTTGGTCGCGGGAAGGGCTGAAGCTTTCTTT. This encodes CASSLVAGRAEAFF. This chain joins TRBV28 and TRBJ1-1; no reliable D call. Per germline, CDR1 MDHEN and CDR2 SYDVKM. The germline V and J ends were trimmed by 3 bases and 6 bases, with 14 bases remaining between them. The CDR3 has 14 residues.

This clone was observed a few times. The J gene is TRBJ1-1, the V gene TRBV28, with D perhaps matching TRBD1 (6 bases). Trimming took 5 bases from V and 3 from J, leaving 10 bases between them. Germline V CDR1 and CDR2: MDHEN, SYDVKM. This CDR3 contains 13 residues. CDR3 in DNA: TGTGCCAGCAGTGCAACAGGGTACACTGAAGCTTTCTTT. Encoded protein: CASSATGYTEAFF.

This rearrangement joins TRBV5-4 to TRBJ2-1, with TRBD2 identical over 8 bases. There are 16 residues in the CDR3. The germline gives CDR1 SGHNT, CDR2 YYREEE (reference sequence). J lost 9 bases, V lost 4 bases, and 15 bases had no gene match. CDR3 in DNA: TGTGCCAGCAGCCGGGCCGGGGCGGGAGGCAAGCGTGAGCAGTTCTTC. Its translation: CASSRAGAGGKREQFF. Combining the CDR3 with reference TRBV5-4 and TRBJ2-1 gives the whole variable domain ETGVTQSPTHLIKTRGQQVTLRCSSQSGHNTVSWYQQALGQGPQFIFQYYREEENGRGNFPPRFSGLQFPNYSSELNVNALELDDSALYLCASSRAGAGGKREQFFGPGTRLTVL.

The chain uses TRBV5-1 and TRBJ2-3; TRBD2 might be the D (6 bases). The V end was cut by 5 bases, the J end by 3 bases, with 13 bases between. The CDR3 runs 14 residues. CDR1 SGHRS and CDR2 YFSETQ come from the germline V gene. The CDR3 sequence: CASRQEGGTDTQYF. CDR3 coding DNA: TGCGCCAGCAGACAGGAAGGAGGGACAGATACGCAGTATTTT.

This chain links TRBV27 with TRBJ2-3; D unresolved. Trimming removed 5 bases at V and 1 base at J, with 7 bases between. This CDR3 region has 13 residues. Germline CDR1 MNHEY, CDR2 SMNVEV (reference sequence). The CDR3 DNA follows: TGTGCCAGCAGTCATAGCCGCACAGATACGCAGTATTTT. It yields the protein CASSHSRTDTQYF.

The chain carries TRBV7-9 and TRBJ1-1; D is unresolved. Trimming shortened V by 11 bases and J by 0 bases, and 10 bases separated the two germline ends. In germline, CDR1 is SEHNR, CDR2 FQNEAQ (reference sequence). The CDR3 loop spans 12 amino acids. DNA of the CDR3: TGTGCCGTACAAGATATGAACACTGAAGCTTTCTTT. Translation gives CAVQDMNTEAFF.

The chain employs TRBV28 and TRBJ1-1; D unclear. The CDR3 totals 15 residues. The V and J ends lost 4 bases and 0 bases respectively, with 12 bases between them. The germline CDR1 and CDR2 sequences are MDHEN and SYDVKM. The CDR3 coding sequence is TGTGCCAGCAGTTATTTCCCGGGTATGAACACTGAAGCTTTCTTT. It yields the protein CASSYFPGMNTEAFF.

The J gene is TRBJ1-3, the V gene TRBV28; D gene uncertain. The CDR3 contains 17 residues. The germline V and J ends were trimmed by 7 bases and 0 bases, with 19 bases remaining between them. CDR1 is MDHEN and CDR2 is SYDVKM in the germline V gene. The CDR3 coding sequence is TGTGCCAGCATCTCCCGACTCAGTCCTTCCTCTGGAAACACCATATATTTT. Translating it yields CASISRLSPSSGNTIYF.

V is TRBV5-4 and J is TRBJ1-2; TRBD1 matches 7 bases. Germline loops: CDR1 SGHNT, CDR2 YYREEE (reference sequence). Trimming took 4 bases from V and 8 from J; bases not matched to a gene: 11. CDR3 length: 14 amino acids. In nucleotides, the CDR3 is TGTGCCAGCAGCGCGCCGGGACAGAAGAGGGGCTACACCTTC. Protein product: CASSAPGQKRGYTF.

The V and J genes are TRBV19 and TRBJ2-3, with TRBD2 matching 13 bases. The CDR3 runs 18 residues. Losses at the gene ends were 4 bases for V and 4 bases for J; bases not matched to a gene: 11. CDR1 and CDR2 (germline): LNHDA, SQIVND (reference sequence). The CDR3 reads CASSTFRTSGSVSDTQYF. CDR3 DNA sequence: TGTGCCAGTAGTACCTTCCGGACTAGCGGGAGTGTCTCAGATACGCAGTATTTT.

This chain joins TRBV4-1 and TRBJ2-7; TRBD1 aligns across 7 bases. In germline, CDR1 is MGHRA, CDR2 YSYEKL. The V gene end was trimmed by 8 bases and the J gene end by 2 bases; junction bases not matched to a gene: 9. The CDR3 is 14 residues long. The CDR3 sequence: CASRGQEDPYEQYF. In nucleotides, the CDR3 is TGCGCCAGCCGAGGACAGGAAGATCCCTACGAGCAGTACTTC.

The chain is built from TRBV7-9 and TRBJ2-1; TRBD2 matches 11 bases. V gave up 5 bases and J gave up 4 bases; unmatched junction bases: 7. Germline lookup yields CDR1 SEHNR and CDR2 FQNEAQ (reference sequence). The CDR3 spans 16 residues. This CDR3 reads CASSPKTSGKYNEQFF. CDR3 nucleotides: TGTGCCAGCAGCCCTAAGACTAGCGGGAAATACAATGAGCAGTTCTTC.

This clone has a single count. This chain connects TRBV9 to TRBJ2-3; 10 positions match TRBD2. This CDR3 spans 16 amino acids. Germline trimming cut 1 base from V and 3 bases from J; bases unmatched to any gene: 5. Per the germline V gene, CDR1 is SGDLS and CDR2 is YYNGEE. CDR3 residues: CASSVSGTSVTDTQYF. CDR3 bases: TGTGCCAGCAGCGTATCCGGGACTAGCGTAACAGATACGCAGTATTTT.

This clone was found once. The genes are TRBV5-1 and TRBJ2-7; 9 bases fit TRBD2. The V and J ends lost 2 bases and 0 bases, in that order; junction bases with no gene match: 3. The CDR3 totals 15 residues. Per the germline V gene, CDR1 is SGHRS and CDR2 is YFSETQ. CDR3 sequence reads: CASSLDSGSSYEQYF. In nucleotides, the CDR3 is TGCGCCAGCAGCTTAGATAGCGGGAGCTCCTACGAGCAGTACTTC.

This clone occurred once. The chain combines TRBV7-9 with TRBJ1-4; D may be TRBD1 (5 bases). The CDR3 spans 17 residues. The V and J ends lost 5 bases and 2 bases respectively, with 18 bases between them. Looked up from germline, CDR1 is SEHNR and CDR2 is FQNEAQ (reference sequence). CDR3 DNA sequence: TGTGCCAGCAGCGCCGGGGACGTAGGGAGGACTAATGAAAAACTGTTTTTT. Its protein is CASSAGDVGRTNEKLFF.